Below, 15 T cell receptor beta chains from the same sample are listed, as sequenced in a study of T cells expressing NK-cell markers (dated by TCRdb to 2020 to 2021). Library preparation used 5' RACE. The data were produced on an Illumina HiSeq 2000. The reads went through TCRdb reprocessing, and each CDR3 protein sequence gets one entry with no DNA. The sample table includes about 260,000 distinct CDR3 sequences. Together, the top ten hold 4% to 4.5% of the sample. Material for sequencing was blood T cells: a sorted CD56 or NKG2C T cell subset, CD4+ or CD8+ T cells, or bulk PBMC T cells (not recorded which). The receptors shown here come from a woman between 18 and 70 years old in good health.

The chain uses TRBV5-1 and TRBJ2-1. From germline, CDR1 is SGHRS and CDR2 YFSETQ. The CDR3 runs 13 residues. CDR3 amino acids: CASSLVQDNEQFF.

The V gene is TRBV25-1, the J gene TRBJ1-6. The CDR3 spans 13 residues. CDR1 is MGHDK, CDR2 SYGVNS, per germline. The chain's CDR3 is CASLRGPNSPLHF.

J is TRBJ2-3 and V is TRBV24-1; the TCRdb D gene call, TRBD2, has no DNA to confirm it. Germline V gives CDR1 KGHDR, CDR2 SFDVKD. There are 15 residues in the CDR3. The CDR3 loop is CATSDHSGATDTQYF.

This chain joins TRBV12-3 or TRBV12-4 and TRBJ1-2. This CDR3 spans 13 amino acids. CDR3 region: CASSLLLNYGYTF.

The J gene is TRBJ2-1, the V gene TRBV7-9. The CDR3 sequence is 16 residues long. Germline V gives CDR1 SEHNR, CDR2 FQNEAQ (reference sequence). The CDR3: CASSLGPDLTYNEQFF.

The chain uses TRBV7-6 and TRBJ2-5. Germline V CDR1 and CDR2: SGHVS, FNYEAQ. The CDR3 extends over 16 amino acids. Here the CDR3 reads CASSLAKHDVQETQYF.

The V gene is TRBV30, the J gene TRBJ2-5; the D gene TCRdb calls, TRBD2, cannot be checked with no DNA. In germline, CDR1 is GTSNPN, CDR2 SVGIG (reference sequence). The CDR3 has 15 amino acids. CDR3 region: CAWSVLGGGRETQYF.

The chain has TRBV4-2 and TRBJ2-3. The CDR3 spans 16 residues. Germline-derived CDR1 and CDR2 are LGHNA and YNFKEQ. CDR3: CASSQDWGGDTDTQYF.

The chain combines TRBV24-1 with TRBJ2-2; TCRdb designates TRBD2, a call that cannot be tested without DNA. Germline CDR1 is KGHDR and CDR2 is SFDVKD. This CDR3 region has 14 residues. Here the CDR3 reads CATSDARHTGELFF.

J is TRBJ1-1 and V is TRBV6-5; with no DNA, the TCRdb D assignment of TRBD1 cannot be verified. The CDR3 is 15 residues long. Germline V gives CDR1 MNHEY, CDR2 SVGAGI. The CDR3 loop reads CASSSPARLNTEAFF.

The CDR3 is CASSGQGDRSPLHF. The V gene is TRBV12-3 or TRBV12-4, the J gene TRBJ1-6; TCRdb reports TRBD1, a call that lacks DNA to check it against. The CDR3 totals 14 residues.

The CDR3 sequence is CACGGGDNQPQHF. The V call is TRBV6-6, the J call TRBJ1-5; checking the TCRdb D call of TRBD1 is not possible without DNA. CDR3 length: 13 residues. Germline V gene lookup returns CDR1 MNHNY and CDR2 SVGAGI (reference sequence).

CDR3 sequence: CASSLPGGSGNTIYF. The chain combines TRBV7-6 with TRBJ1-3. Germline V lookup: CDR1 SGHVS, CDR2 FNYEAQ. CDR3 length: 15 residues.

The chain carries TRBV5-4 and TRBJ2-5. The CDR3 consists of 13 residues. Germline-derived CDR1 and CDR2 are SGHNT and YYREEE (reference sequence). CDR3 protein: CASSLRLKETQYF.

The chain is built from TRBV20-1 and TRBJ2-1; TCRdb lists TRBD2, though no DNA is available to test this call. CDR1 and CDR2 from the germline V gene are DFQATT and SNEGSKA (reference sequence). The CDR3 is 18 amino acids. The CDR3 sequence is CSARDRRAGTSGYNEQFF.